These 21 T cell receptor beta chains came from one sample sequenced in a study of blood T cell repertoires in COVID-19. Sequenced by immunoSEQ multiplex PCR; TCRdb stores in-frame clones only, minus some. The table lists 350,000 to 400,000 clones, approximately 88% of them singletons. Sequences were obtained from PBMCs or T cells enriched from blood (not recorded which). These receptors came from a woman in her thirties with acute COVID-19.

V is TRBV7-7 and J is TRBJ2-1; 8 positions agree with TRBD1. The CDR3 spans 15 residues. Looked up from germline, CDR1 is SSHAT and CDR2 is FNYEAQ (reference sequence). V was pared by 5 bases and J by 0 bases, with 3 bases of the junction left unmatched. The CDR3 loop is CASSGGQGSYNEQFF. In DNA form, the CDR3 reads TGTGCCAGCAGCGGAGGACAGGGCTCCTACAATGAGCAGTTCTTC. Filled out from reference TRBV7-7 and TRBJ2-1, the complete variable domain reads GAGVSQSPRYKVTKRGQDVTLRCDPISSHATLYWYQQALGQGPEFLTYFNYEAQPDKSGLPSDRFSAERPEGSISTLTIQRTEQRDSAMYRCASSGGQGSYNEQFFGPGTRLTVL.

This clone was observed a handful of times. J is TRBJ2-1 and V is TRBV7-3, with 8 nucleotides matching TRBD2. The CDR3 contains 19 residues. The ends lost 1 base at V and 10 bases at J; junction bases unmatched: 21. From germline, CDR1 is SGHTA and CDR2 FQGTGA. The DNA for the CDR3 is TGTGCCAGCAGCTTAAAACCTTCGGGAGCGGGGGCCCCCGGGAGGGAGCAGTTCTTC. This codes for CASSLKPSGAGAPGREQFF.

V is TRBV5-1 and J is TRBJ1-4; 10 bases fit TRBD1. V lost 4 bases to trimming and J lost 5 bases; unmatched junction nucleotides: 2. Germline V gene lookup returns CDR1 SGHRS and CDR2 YFSETQ. The CDR3 has 14 amino acids. As DNA, the CDR3 is TGCGCCAGCAGCACGGGACAGGGGAATGAAAAACTGTTTTTT. Encoded protein: CASSTGQGNEKLFF.

J is TRBJ2-3 and V is TRBV5-8; 8 bases align to TRBD1. The CDR3 extends over 17 amino acids. V was pared by 0 bases and J by 3 bases, with 9 bases of the junction left unmatched. From germline, CDR1 is SGHTS and CDR2 YDEGEE. This CDR3 is CASSLGRTGSVTDTQYF. The CDR3 DNA sequence: TGTGCCAGCAGCTTGGGTCGGACAGGGAGTGTGACAGATACGCAGTATTTT.

V usage is TRBV6-6 and J usage is TRBJ1-1; D is uncertain. This CDR3 is built from 14 residues. Germline assignment: CDR1 MNHNY and CDR2 SVGAGI (reference sequence). The germline V and J ends were trimmed by 6 bases and 1 base, with 12 bases remaining between them. The DNA of the CDR3 is TGTGCCAGCAGACCACCTCAGGAGAACACTGAAGCTTTCTTT. Its translation is CASRPPQENTEAFF.

The rearrangement uses TRBV10-1 and TRBJ2-1, with D possibly TRBD2 on 6 matching bases. Deletions cut 3 bases from V and 9 bases from J, with 12 bases between. The CDR3 length is 13 residues. Germline V gene sequence: CDR1 WNHNN, CDR2 SYGVQD (reference sequence). CDR3 nucleotides: TGCGCCAGCAGTGAAGGTTCAGCGGGTGAGCAGTTCTTC. This gives the protein CASSEGSAGEQFF.

This sequence joins TRBV6-1 and TRBJ1-2, with unresolved D. Trimming removed 6 bases from V and 8 bases from J, with 10 bases in between. The CDR3 has 11 amino acids. CDR1 is MNHNS, CDR2 SASEGT, per germline. The CDR3 here is CASSPGIGYTF. CDR3 coding DNA: TGTGCCAGCAGCCCAGGAATCGGCTACACCTTC.

This clone was found many times. The rearrangement uses TRBV7-9 and TRBJ2-5, with 9 bases fitting TRBD1. Germline V gene data show CDR1 as SEHNR and CDR2 as FQNEAQ (reference sequence). There are 15 residues in the CDR3. The trim removed 3 bases at V and 5 bases at J, leaving 7 bases unmatched. In nucleotides, the CDR3 is TGTGCCAGCAGCTTCGGGGACAGGGACGGGGAGACCCAGTACTTC. Protein: CASSFGDRDGETQYF.

V gene TRBV15 combines with J gene TRBJ1-3, with TRBD1 as a possible D gene (5 bases). The CDR3 is 16 residues long. From germline, CDR1 is LNHNV and CDR2 YYDKDF (reference sequence). Trimming pared 0 bases from V and 2 bases from J, leaving 11 bases between. CDR3 in amino acids: CATSRDRAGPGNTIYF. In nucleotides, the CDR3 is TGTGCCACCAGCAGAGATCGGGCAGGGCCTGGAAACACCATATATTTT.

To note about this clone: The identical CDR3 is also encoded by other nucleotide sequences in the sample. The genes are TRBV7-9 and TRBJ2-7, with D possibly matching TRBD1 (6 bases). The CDR3 length is 12 residues. The germline V and J ends were trimmed by 4 bases and 6 bases, with 10 bases remaining between them. Germline lookup yields CDR1 SEHNR and CDR2 FQNEAQ (reference sequence). In DNA form, the CDR3 reads TGTGCCAGCAGCTCTCAGGGGAGCGAGCAGTACTTC. Its protein is CASSSQGSEQYF.

CDR3 sequence (DNA): TGTGCCAGCAAAAGACAGGGAGATTTTGGGGACACTGAAGCTTTCTTT. It translates to CASKRQGDFGDTEAFF. The genes are TRBV7-8 and TRBJ1-1, with 7 positions matching TRBD1. V lost 7 bases, J lost 3 bases, and 14 bases stayed unmatched. This CDR3 comprises 16 residues. Germline assignment: CDR1 SGHVS and CDR2 FQNEAQ.

This sequence joins TRBV5-1 and TRBJ1-2; weak D call: TRBD1 (5 bases). CDR1 and CDR2 from the germline V gene are SGHRS and YFSETQ. CDR3 length: 17 amino acids. With 4 bases removed from V and 8 bases from J, the gap between germline ends came to 27 bases. The CDR3 DNA reads as TGCGCCAGCAGCCCCAGAGCTGACAGTGGGGATCTGCGGGGCTACACCTTC. Its protein is CASSPRADSGDLRGYTF.

This chain uses TRBV10-3 with TRBJ2-5, with 12 bases lining up with TRBD1. Germline loops: CDR1 ENHRY, CDR2 SYGVKD. The CDR3 runs 16 residues. The V segment lost 3 bases and the J segment 5 bases; nucleotides outside the gene matches: 7. In DNA, the CDR3 is TGTGCCATCAGTGACTCCGGGACAGGGGGCTTCGAGACCCAGTACTTC. Translation gives CAISDSGTGGFETQYF.

V and J are TRBV25-1 and TRBJ1-2; possible D gene TRBD1, 5 bases. There are 16 residues in the CDR3. Trimming cost V 4 bases and J 1 base, with 16 bases left between them. The germline CDR1 and CDR2 sequences are MGHDK and SYGVNS. The DNA for the CDR3 is TGTGCCAGCAGTGCAATGGGAGGAGGGGATAACTATGGCTACACCTTC. Translation: CASSAMGGGDNYGYTF.

The chain uses TRBV7-8 and TRBJ1-4; 7 nucleotides agree with TRBD1. The CDR3 is made up of 15 amino acids. Trimming at V came to 3 bases and at J to 8 bases, leaving 9 bases not matched to a gene. CDR1 is SGHVS and CDR2 is FQNEAQ in the germline V gene. DNA for the CDR3: TGTGCCAGCAGCTTGAGATCAGGGGGGAACGAAAAACTGTTTTTT. Translating it yields CASSLRSGGNEKLFF.

The genes are TRBV19 and TRBJ1-6, with a possible D match to TRBD1 (5 bases). The CDR3 length is 15 residues. V was pared by 4 bases and J by 3 bases, with 10 bases between. CDR1 is LNHDA, CDR2 SQIVND, per germline (reference sequence). This CDR3 is CASSTSTVYNSPLHF. The CDR3 DNA sequence: TGTGCCAGTAGTACATCGACAGTCTATAATTCACCCCTCCACTTT.

The gene calls are TRBV6-5 and TRBJ2-7; 8 bases are shared with TRBD2. Germline-derived CDR1 and CDR2 are MNHEY and SVGAGI. The CDR3 length is 14 residues. V lost 5 bases and J lost 0; bases outside the gene matches: 3. In nucleotides, the CDR3 is TGTGCCAGCAGTCGGGGGGGCCCCTCCTACGAGCAGTACTTC. This sequence encodes CASSRGGPSYEQYF.

V and J are TRBV28 and TRBJ1-1; D is unresolved. V was shortened by 5 bases and J by 6 bases, with 13 bases between the two germline ends. This CDR3 has 13 amino acids. Germline V CDR1 and CDR2: MDHEN, SYDVKM. CDR3 amino acids: CASSLEQLPEAFF. The CDR3 DNA reads TGTGCCAGCAGTCTCGAACAGTTACCTGAAGCTTTCTTT.

About this clone: The sample contains more than one DNA sequence encoding this CDR3. V gene TRBV5-1 combines with J gene TRBJ2-2; 7 bases are shared with TRBD2. The ends lost 2 bases at V and 1 base at J; junction bases unmatched: 5. CDR1 SGHRS and CDR2 YFSETQ come from the germline V gene. The CDR3 spans 16 residues. CDR3 coding DNA: TGCGCCAGCAGCTTACCTAGCGGAGGGAACACCGGGGAGCTGTTTTTT. Amino acid sequence: CASSLPSGGNTGELFF.

DNA of the CDR3: TGTGCCATCAGTGCGTCTAGTCGGGGGGGAGGAGATACGCAGTATTTT. Protein product: CAISASSRGGGDTQYF. V usage is TRBV10-3 and J usage is TRBJ2-3, with 8 bases that match TRBD2. The CDR3 spans 16 residues. V lost 4 bases and J lost 5; bases outside the gene matches: 11. From germline, CDR1 is ENHRY and CDR2 SYGVKD.

The V and J genes are TRBV5-1 and TRBJ1-1; D is unclear. The germline CDR1 and CDR2 sequences are SGHRS and YFSETQ. There are 15 residues in the CDR3. V was clipped by 1 base and J by 4 bases, with 14 bases between them. DNA for the CDR3: TGCGCCAGCAGCTTGTTATCAGGACGGGGCACTGAAGCTTTCTTT. It translates to CASSLLSGRGTEAFF.